Below, one TCR beta chain is given with its context. Its antigen is undetermined. In TCRdb, the RT-PCR reads were re-called with MiXCR into one record per CDR3 protein. The table lists around 150,000 distinct CDR3 sequences, approximately 11% of them singletons. This entry comes from a study of response to subunit inactivated influenza vaccine. Study results and limitations: Few new T cells, the authors suggested, are recruited by each seasonal influenza vaccination.

Material: non-naive T cells sorted from PBMCs, obtained 45 days after vaccination. The receptor was derived from a middle-aged man who received an inactivated influenza vaccine.

Here the CDR3 DNA reads TGTGCCAGTAGTATCTGGGAAGGGGGCACCGGGGAGCTGTTTTTT. Protein: CASSIWEGGTGELFF. The chain carries TRBV19 and TRBJ2-2; a possible D gene is TRBD1 (6 bases). Germline CDR1 is LNHDA and CDR2 is SQIVND (reference sequence). The CDR3 contains 15 residues. V dropped 3 bases and J dropped 4 bases, with 12 bases sitting between them.